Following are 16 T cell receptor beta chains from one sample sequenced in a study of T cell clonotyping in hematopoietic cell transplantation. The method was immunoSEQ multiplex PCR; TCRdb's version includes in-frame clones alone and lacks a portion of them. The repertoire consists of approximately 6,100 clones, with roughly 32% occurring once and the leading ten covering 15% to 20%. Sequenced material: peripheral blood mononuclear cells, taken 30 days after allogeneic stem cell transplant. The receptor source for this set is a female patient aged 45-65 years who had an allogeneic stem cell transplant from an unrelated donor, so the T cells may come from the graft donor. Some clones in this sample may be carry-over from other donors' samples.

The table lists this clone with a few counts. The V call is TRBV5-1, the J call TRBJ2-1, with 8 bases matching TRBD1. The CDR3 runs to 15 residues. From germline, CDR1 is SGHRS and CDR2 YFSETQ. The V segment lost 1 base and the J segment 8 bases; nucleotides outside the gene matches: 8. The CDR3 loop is CASSLQAGGLDEQFF. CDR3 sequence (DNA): TGCGCCAGCAGCTTGCAGGCAGGGGGCTTGGATGAGCAGTTCTTC.

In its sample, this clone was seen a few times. This CDR3 is CASSRTGAIETQYF. The CDR3 coding sequence is TGTGCCAGCAGCCGGACAGGGGCCATCGAGACCCAGTACTTC. This sequence joins TRBV6-5 and TRBJ2-5; TRBD1 agrees at 9 bases. Losses at the gene ends were 6 bases for V and 5 bases for J; bases not matched to a gene: 7. The germline V gene encodes CDR1 MNHEY and CDR2 SVGAGI. The length of the CDR3 is 14 residues.

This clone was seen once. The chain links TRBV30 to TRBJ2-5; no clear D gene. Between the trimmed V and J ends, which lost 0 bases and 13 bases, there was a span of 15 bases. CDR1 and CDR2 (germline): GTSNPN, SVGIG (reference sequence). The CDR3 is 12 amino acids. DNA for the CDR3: TGTGCCTGGAGTGTACTTGTAGGGCCAGCGTACTTC. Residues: CAWSVLVGPAYF. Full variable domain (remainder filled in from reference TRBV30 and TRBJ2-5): SQTIHQWPATLVQPVGSPLSLECTVEGTSNPNLYWYRQAAGRGLQLLFYSVGIGQISSEVPQNLSASRPQDRQFILSSKKLLLSDSGFYLCAWSVLVGPAYFGPGTRLLVL.

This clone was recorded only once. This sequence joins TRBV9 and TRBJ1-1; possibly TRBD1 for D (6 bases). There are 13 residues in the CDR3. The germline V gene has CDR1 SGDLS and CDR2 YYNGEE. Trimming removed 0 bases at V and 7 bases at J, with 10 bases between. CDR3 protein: CASSVVGQREAFF. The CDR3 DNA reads TGTGCCAGCAGCGTAGTCGGACAGCGTGAAGCTTTCTTT. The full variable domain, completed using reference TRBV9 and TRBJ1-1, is DSGVTQTPKHLITATGQRVTLRCSPRSGDLSVYWYQQSLDQGLQFLIQYYNGEERAKGNILERFSAQQFPDLHSELNLSSLELGDSALYFCASSVVGQREAFFGQGTRLTVV.

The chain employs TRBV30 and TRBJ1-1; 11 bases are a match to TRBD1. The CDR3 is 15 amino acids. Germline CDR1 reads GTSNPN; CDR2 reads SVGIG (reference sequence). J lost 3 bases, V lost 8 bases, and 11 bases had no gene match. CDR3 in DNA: TGTGCCGGACAGGGGGCTGGAGGCTTGGACACTGAAGCTTTCTTT. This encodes CAGQGAGGLDTEAFF.

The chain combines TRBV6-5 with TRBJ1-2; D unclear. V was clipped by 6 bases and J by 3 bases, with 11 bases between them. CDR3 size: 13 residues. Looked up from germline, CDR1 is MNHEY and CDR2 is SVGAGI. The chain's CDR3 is CASSQSAYYGYTF. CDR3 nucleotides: TGTGCCAGCAGCCAGAGTGCGTACTATGGCTACACCTTC.

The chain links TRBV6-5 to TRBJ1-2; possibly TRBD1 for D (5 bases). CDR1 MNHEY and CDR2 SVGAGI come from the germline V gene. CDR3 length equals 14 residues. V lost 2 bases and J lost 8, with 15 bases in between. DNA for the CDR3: TGTGCCAGCAGTTACGGTAGGGGTCTACAGGGCTACACCTTC. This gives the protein CASSYGRGLQGYTF.

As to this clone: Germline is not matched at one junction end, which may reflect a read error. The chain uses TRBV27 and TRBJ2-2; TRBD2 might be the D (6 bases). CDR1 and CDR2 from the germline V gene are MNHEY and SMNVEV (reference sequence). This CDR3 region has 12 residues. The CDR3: CASGFNTGGLFF. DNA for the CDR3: TGTGCCAGCGGCTTCAATACCGGGGGGCTGTTTTTT.

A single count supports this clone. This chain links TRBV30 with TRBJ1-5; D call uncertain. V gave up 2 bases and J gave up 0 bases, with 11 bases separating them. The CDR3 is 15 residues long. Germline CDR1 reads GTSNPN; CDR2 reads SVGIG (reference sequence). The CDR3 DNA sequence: TGTGCCTGGAGTAGAGGGCCCGGTAGCAATCAGCCCCAGCATTTT. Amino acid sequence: CAWSRGPGSNQPQHF.

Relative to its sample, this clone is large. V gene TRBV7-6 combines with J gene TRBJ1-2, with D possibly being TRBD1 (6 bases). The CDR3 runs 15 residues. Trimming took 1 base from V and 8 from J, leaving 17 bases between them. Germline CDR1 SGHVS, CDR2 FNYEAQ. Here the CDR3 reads CASSLDGGGLEGYTF. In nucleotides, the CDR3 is TGTGCCAGCAGCTTAGATGGAGGGGGGCTTGAAGGCTACACCTTC.

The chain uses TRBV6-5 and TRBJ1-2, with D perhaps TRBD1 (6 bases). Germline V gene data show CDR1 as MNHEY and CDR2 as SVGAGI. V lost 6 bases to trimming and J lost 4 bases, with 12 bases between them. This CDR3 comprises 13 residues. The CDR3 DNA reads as TGTGCCAGCAGCCCGAGGACAGCCTATGGCTACACCTTC. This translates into CASSPRTAYGYTF.

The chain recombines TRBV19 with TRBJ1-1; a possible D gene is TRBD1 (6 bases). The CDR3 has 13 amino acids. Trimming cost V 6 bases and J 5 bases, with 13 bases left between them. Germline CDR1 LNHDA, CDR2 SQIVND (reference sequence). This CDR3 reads CASRVGARTEAFF. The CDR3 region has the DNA TGTGCCAGTAGAGTGGGGGCGCGGACTGAAGCTTTCTTT.

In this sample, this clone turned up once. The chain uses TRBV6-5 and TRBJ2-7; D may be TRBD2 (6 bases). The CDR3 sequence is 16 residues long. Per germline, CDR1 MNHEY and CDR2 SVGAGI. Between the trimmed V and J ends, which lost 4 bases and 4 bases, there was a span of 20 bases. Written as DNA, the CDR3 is TGTGCCAGCAGTTTCGTACCAACTAGCCAGAGATACGAGCAGTACTTC. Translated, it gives CASSFVPTSQRYEQYF.

CDR3: CASDRGGNGYTF. For the CDR3, the DNA is TGTGCCTCTGACAGGGGAGGAAATGGCTACACCTTC. The chain carries TRBV30 and TRBJ1-2; 8 bases are shared with TRBD1. CDR1 is GTSNPN, CDR2 SVGIG, per germline (reference sequence). The junction had 7 bases not matched to a gene; V was cut back by 7 bases and J by 6 bases. The CDR3 has 12 residues.

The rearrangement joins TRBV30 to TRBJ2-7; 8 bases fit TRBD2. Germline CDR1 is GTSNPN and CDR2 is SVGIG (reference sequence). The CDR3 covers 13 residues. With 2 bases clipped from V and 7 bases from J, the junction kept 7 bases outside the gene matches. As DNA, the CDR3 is TGTGCCTGGAGTCTGGGACTAGTGGGTGAGCAGTACTTC. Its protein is CAWSLGLVGEQYF.

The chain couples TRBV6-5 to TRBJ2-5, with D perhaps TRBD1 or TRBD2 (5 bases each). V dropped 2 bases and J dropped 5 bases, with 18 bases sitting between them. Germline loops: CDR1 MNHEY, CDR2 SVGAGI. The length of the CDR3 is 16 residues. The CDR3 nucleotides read TGTGCCAGCAGTTACCCGAAAGCGTCAGGGACGGAGACCCAGTACTTC. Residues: CASSYPKASGTETQYF.